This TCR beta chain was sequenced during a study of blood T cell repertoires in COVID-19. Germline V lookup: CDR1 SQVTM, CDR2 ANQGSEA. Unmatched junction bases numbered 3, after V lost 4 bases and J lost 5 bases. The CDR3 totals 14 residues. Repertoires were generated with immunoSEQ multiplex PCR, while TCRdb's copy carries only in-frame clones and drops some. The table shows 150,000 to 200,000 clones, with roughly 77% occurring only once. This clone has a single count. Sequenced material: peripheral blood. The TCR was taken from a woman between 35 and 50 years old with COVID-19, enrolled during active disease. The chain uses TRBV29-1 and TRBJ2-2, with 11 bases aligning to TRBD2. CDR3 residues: CSVVTSGITGELFF. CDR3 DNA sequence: TGCAGCGTTGTGACTAGCGGGATAACCGGGGAGCTGTTTTTT.